The source of this TCR beta chain is a study of resident and recirculating memory T cells in vitiligo (dated by TCRdb to the late 2010s). For the study in its entirety: For TCR beta sequencing, epidermis was obtained by shave biopsy from two lesional and two nonlesional sites, and PBMCs were also collected, from each of 3 stable vitiligo patients. Without cell sorting, samples were homogenized immediately before genomic DNA was extracted using the Qiagen DNeasy Blood & Tissue Kit. The goal of the human TCR beta sequencing was to check whether lesional vitiligo skin contained specific clones that differed from the clones found in nonlesional skin and blood.

Vitiligo was considered stable when no change in lesions had been observed over the previous 6 months. Stable patients also had to lack confetti depigmentation, a clinical sign of active vitiligo. Any patient who had received treatment in the previous three months was excluded. Ficoll density gradient centrifugation was used to isolate PBMCs from heparinized blood, after which the PBMCs were flash-frozen. Details on this clone: There is no known antigen for this receptor. No per-base quality is available; no much larger clone lies one base away.

The immunoSEQ hsTCRB kit was used to amplify TCR beta chains from genomic DNA. The immunoSEQ service sequenced the TCR beta libraries on an Illumina MiSeq instrument. The study's own analysis went as follows. The immunoSEQ Analyzer was used to analyze the repertoire data. TCRdb's version of the immuneACCESS table is confined to in-frame rearrangements and falls short of the full clone set. An unresolved V gene accounts for under half of the shortfall where checked; the remainder is of unknown origin. V and J calls and clone size follow that table, whereas D and trimming were derived from the DNA. This sample lists 60,000 to 80,000 clones; roughly nine tenths were detected once. The top ten constitute less than 5% of the sample. The full study reports these points: Because TCR sequences were not shared across biopsy sites or across patients, the findings suggest that different lesions are infiltrated by different T cell clones, a pattern described as private specificity. No unique dominant TCR clone was detected, and clonality varied among vitiligo lesions. Overlap and correlation analysis showed no significant repertoire overlap between biopsies except for each lesion with itself, even within a single patient. Working out how much the T cell clones identified in the vitiligo lesions and the human Trm versus Tcm pools each contribute will require future mechanistic studies.

CDR3 length: 13 amino acids, cysteine to phenylalanine. Only the CDR3 part of the read is kept: 39 bases, read in frame from the first base. CDR1 is given as SGHTA and CDR2 as FQGTGA, both from the germline V gene. Trimming costs V 2 bases and J 1 base, and their ends lie 5 bases apart. Input material: blood. The chain is made from TRBV7-3 and TRBJ1-1; there is no confident call for the D gene. The TCR comes from a male donor with vitiligo. The DNA is as follows: TGTGCCAGCAGCTTAGAGGGGAACACTGAAGCTTTCTTT. Its protein is CASSLEGNTEAFF.